This is a list of T cell receptor beta chains from one sample in a study of beta chain features in type 1 diabetes. The assay was immunoSEQ multiplex PCR, and TCRdb's table has in-frame clones only and misses some. The sample comprises 500,000 to 850,000 clones, more than 13% of which are singletons, and roughly 0.04% rests with the top ten. The sample consisted of naive CD4+ T cells from blood. The receptors were sampled from a man younger than 35 with type 1 diabetes. The CDR3 runs from the conserved cysteine through the conserved F or W. Each record gives: CDR3 DNA, CDR3 protein, D gene, J gene, clone size, V gene. The D gene is left open where the match is weak. Clone size is shown for a subset of rows, as once, few, many or a class of expanded clone.

CDR3nt: TGTGCCAGCAGCTTGGACAGGATAACCTACGAGCAGTACTTC; CDR3aa: CASSLDRITYEQYF; d_gene: NA; j_gene: TRBJ2-7; abundance: NA; v_gene: TRBV5-6
CDR3nt: TGTGCCAGCAGCCCTCAGTTTGGCAATGAGCAGTTCTTC; CDR3aa: CASSPQFGNEQFF; d_gene: NA; j_gene: TRBJ2-1; abundance: NA; v_gene: TRBV7-3
CDR3nt: TGTGCCAGCAGCAGGACAGTGAACACTGAAGCTTTCTTT; CDR3aa: CASSRTVNTEAFF; d_gene: NA; j_gene: TRBJ1-1; abundance: NA; v_gene: TRBV2
CDR3nt: TGCGCCAGCAGCTTGGGACAGGGGCGGGAGACCCAGTACTTC; CDR3aa: CASSLGQGRETQYF; d_gene: TRBD1; j_gene: TRBJ2-5; abundance: NA; v_gene: TRBV5-1
CDR3nt: TGTGCCAGCAGCTTCAGGGACGAGCAGTACTTC; CDR3aa: CASSFRDEQYF; d_gene: NA; j_gene: TRBJ2-7; abundance: NA; v_gene: TRBV5-6
CDR3nt: TGTGCCAGCAGCTTAGTTGGGACAGGGAACTATGGCTACACCTTC; CDR3aa: CASSLVGTGNYGYTF; d_gene: TRBD1; j_gene: TRBJ1-2; abundance: few; v_gene: TRBV7-8
CDR3nt: TGTGCCAGCAGCTCCTCGAACACCGGGGAGCTGTTTTTT; CDR3aa: CASSSSNTGELFF; d_gene: NA; j_gene: TRBJ2-2; abundance: NA; v_gene: TRBV7-3
CDR3nt: TGTGCCAGCAGTTTAGATGGACGGATTAACTATGGCTACACCTTC; CDR3aa: CASSLDGRINYGYTF; d_gene: NA; j_gene: TRBJ1-2; abundance: few; v_gene: TRBV27
CDR3nt: TGTGCCATTACGACAGGTGAAAACACTGAAGCTTTCTTT; CDR3aa: CAITTGENTEAFF; d_gene: NA; j_gene: TRBJ1-1; abundance: NA; v_gene: TRBV28
CDR3nt: TGTGCCAGCAGCCCAATGACAGGGGTGGACGAGCAGTACTTC; CDR3aa: CASSPMTGVDEQYF; d_gene: TRBD1; j_gene: TRBJ2-7; abundance: NA; v_gene: TRBV7-9
CDR3nt: TGTGCCAGTACCCCGGTGGTATTTAACACTGAAGCTTTCTTT; CDR3aa: CASTPVVFNTEAFF; d_gene: NA; j_gene: TRBJ1-1; abundance: NA; v_gene: TRBV19
CDR3nt: TGTGCCTGGAGTGGGCCTGGAATTGTAGGCACCGGGGAGCTGTTTTTT; CDR3aa: CAWSGPGIVGTGELFF; d_gene: NA; j_gene: TRBJ2-2; abundance: NA; v_gene: TRBV30
CDR3nt: TGTGCCACCAGCAGAGGGAGCAATCAGCCCCAGCATTTT; CDR3aa: CATSRGSNQPQHF; d_gene: NA; j_gene: TRBJ1-5; abundance: NA; v_gene: TRBV15
CDR3nt: TGTGCCAGCAGCCTCCGGGTCCTTGCCAACAATGAGCAGTTCTTC; CDR3aa: CASSLRVLANNEQFF; d_gene: NA; j_gene: TRBJ2-1; abundance: NA; v_gene: TRBV5-6
CDR3nt: TGTGCCAGCAGCCCTACCCCGGACACGGTAATCTCAGCTTTCTTT; CDR3aa: CASSPTPDTVISAFF; d_gene: NA; j_gene: TRBJ1-1; abundance: few; v_gene: TRBV21-1
CDR3nt: TGTGCCAGCAGCTTAGCGGTTACAGGGGGCAGAAATGAGCAGTTCTTC; CDR3aa: CASSLAVTGGRNEQFF; d_gene: TRBD1; j_gene: TRBJ2-1; abundance: NA; v_gene: TRBV7-2
CDR3nt: TGCGCCAGCAGCTTGGCGGACAGCGCGAACACCGGGGAGCTGTTTTTT; CDR3aa: CASSLADSANTGELFF; d_gene: NA; j_gene: TRBJ2-2; abundance: NA; v_gene: TRBV5-1
CDR3nt: TGTGCCAGCAGCTCCGGGCGAGGTGGGGCCAAAAACATTCAGTACTTC; CDR3aa: CASSSGRGGAKNIQYF; d_gene: NA; j_gene: TRBJ2-4; abundance: NA; v_gene: TRBV5-6
CDR3nt: TGTGCCACCAGCAGAGATCTGAAGCGGGAGGTGACAGATACGCAGTATTTT; CDR3aa: CATSRDLKREVTDTQYF; d_gene: TRBD2; j_gene: TRBJ2-3; abundance: NA; v_gene: TRBV15
CDR3nt: TGCGCCAGCAGCCCTTGGACTAGCGGGCAAGAGACCCAGTACTTC; CDR3aa: CASSPWTSGQETQYF; d_gene: TRBD2; j_gene: TRBJ2-5; abundance: NA; v_gene: TRBV5-1
CDR3nt: TGTGCCAGCAGCGTACGACAGGGGTCCGGCACCGGGGAGCTGTTTTTT; CDR3aa: CASSVRQGSGTGELFF; d_gene: TRBD1; j_gene: TRBJ2-2; abundance: NA; v_gene: TRBV5-4
CDR3nt: TGCAGCGTCGGGAGGGGGCAGCAGTTCTTC; CDR3aa: CSVGRGQQFF; d_gene: NA; j_gene: TRBJ2-1; abundance: few; v_gene: TRBV29-1
CDR3nt: TGCAGCGTTGAATCAGGGCAGAATCAGCCCCAGCATTTT; CDR3aa: CSVESGQNQPQHF; d_gene: NA; j_gene: TRBJ1-5; abundance: few; v_gene: TRBV29-1
CDR3nt: TGTGCCAGCAGTTACTCGAGTCTAGCTAAGAACGAGCAGTACTTC; CDR3aa: CASSYSSLAKNEQYF; d_gene: NA; j_gene: TRBJ2-7; abundance: NA; v_gene: TRBV6-5
CDR3nt: TGTGCCAGCAGCTCTTATACGGGGGAGTATTTT; CDR3aa: CASSSYTGEYF; d_gene: NA; j_gene: TRBJ2-3; abundance: NA; v_gene: TRBV7-2
CDR3nt: TGCAGTGCGTCGACTAGTGAGGAGCAGTTCTTC; CDR3aa: CSASTSEEQFF; d_gene: NA; j_gene: TRBJ2-1; abundance: few; v_gene: TRBV20-1
CDR3nt: TGTGCCAGCAGCTTAGTGGTTAGCGGGGGGGCGCCGGTTTATGAGCAGTTCTTC; CDR3aa: CASSLVVSGGAPVYEQFF; d_gene: TRBD2; j_gene: TRBJ2-1; abundance: few; v_gene: TRBV7-2
CDR3nt: TGTGCCAGCAACCAAGAAGTGAGGAATTCACCCCTCCACTTT; CDR3aa: CASNQEVRNSPLHF; d_gene: NA; j_gene: TRBJ1-6; abundance: NA; v_gene: TRBV6-5
CDR3nt: TGCAGTGCTAGGAAAAGCTACGAGCAGTACTTC; CDR3aa: CSARKSYEQYF; d_gene: NA; j_gene: TRBJ2-7; abundance: few; v_gene: TRBV20-1
CDR3nt: TGCAGCGTTGATGGATTCGGGACAGGGAACACTGAAGCTTTCTTT; CDR3aa: CSVDGFGTGNTEAFF; d_gene: TRBD1; j_gene: TRBJ1-1; abundance: NA; v_gene: TRBV29-1
CDR3nt: TGCGCCAGCAGCCGGACACCGAACACTGAAGCTTTCTTT; CDR3aa: CASSRTPNTEAFF; d_gene: NA; j_gene: TRBJ1-1; abundance: NA; v_gene: TRBV5-1
CDR3nt: TGTGCCAGCTGCCTAGCGGGGGCAGATACGCAGTATTTT; CDR3aa: CASCLAGADTQYF; d_gene: TRBD2; j_gene: TRBJ2-3; abundance: few; v_gene: TRBV2
CDR3nt: TGTGCCAGCAGGTGGAACTTGAACACTGAAGCTTTCTTT; CDR3aa: CASRWNLNTEAFF; d_gene: NA; j_gene: TRBJ1-1; abundance: NA; v_gene: TRBV27
CDR3nt: TGCGCCAGCAATACGCTAGCGGGTAACAATGAGCAGTTCTTC; CDR3aa: CASNTLAGNNEQFF; d_gene: TRBD2; j_gene: TRBJ2-1; abundance: NA; v_gene: TRBV5-1
CDR3nt: TGTGCCAGCAGCCCTCCAGGACGGCTAAACTATGGCTACACCTTC; CDR3aa: CASSPPGRLNYGYTF; d_gene: NA; j_gene: TRBJ1-2; abundance: NA; v_gene: TRBV9
CDR3nt: TGTGCCAGCAGCCTCTACAGTTATGGCTACACCTTC; CDR3aa: CASSLYSYGYTF; d_gene: NA; j_gene: TRBJ1-2; abundance: NA; v_gene: TRBV7-2
CDR3nt: TGTGCCAGCAGCTTTGGTACGACAGGCTCCTATGGCTACACCTTC; CDR3aa: CASSFGTTGSYGYTF; d_gene: NA; j_gene: TRBJ1-2; abundance: NA; v_gene: TRBV5-4
CDR3nt: TGTGCCAGCTCACCACGGCAGCTAGTCGGGGGGCAAGAGACCCAGTACTTC; CDR3aa: CASSPRQLVGGQETQYF; d_gene: TRBD2; j_gene: TRBJ2-5; abundance: few; v_gene: TRBV18
CDR3nt: TGTGCCAGTAAACAGAATCTCGCCTACGAGCAGTACTTC; CDR3aa: CASKQNLAYEQYF; d_gene: NA; j_gene: TRBJ2-7; abundance: NA; v_gene: TRBV6-5
CDR3nt: TGTGCCAGCAGCTCCATCGATTTTTACAATGAGCAGTTCTTC; CDR3aa: CASSSIDFYNEQFF; d_gene: NA; j_gene: TRBJ2-1; abundance: NA; v_gene: TRBV14
CDR3nt: TGTGCCTGGAGTCAGGGCAGTCGAGAGACCCAGTACTTC; CDR3aa: CAWSQGSRETQYF; d_gene: NA; j_gene: TRBJ2-5; abundance: NA; v_gene: TRBV30
CDR3nt: TGCAGCGTTGAAGGACAGGTGGGAGCTGAAGCTTTCTTT; CDR3aa: CSVEGQVGAEAFF; d_gene: NA; j_gene: TRBJ1-1; abundance: few; v_gene: TRBV29-1
CDR3nt: TGTGCCAGCAGTAGGGGACAGGGGCGACAAGAGACCCAGTACTTC; CDR3aa: CASSRGQGRQETQYF; d_gene: TRBD1; j_gene: TRBJ2-5; abundance: few; v_gene: TRBV6-1
CDR3nt: TGTGCCAGCAGCGTAGAAGGGTATGGTGGCTACACCTTC; CDR3aa: CASSVEGYGGYTF; d_gene: NA; j_gene: TRBJ1-2; abundance: NA; v_gene: TRBV9